This T cell receptor (beta chain) was captured in a study of shared clonotypes between healthy human individuals. In the study overall: The donor pool was made up of a couple of women and three men aged 18 to 49.

Source study methods: Owing to the provision of junction-only sequences devoid of quality scores by immunoSEQ, filtering differed. Clones were sequenced by immunoSEQ multiplex PCR, and TCRdb holds only the in-frame ones, with some missing. D and trimming come from the DNA, and the V and J calls and clone size come from that table. The sample includes hundreds of thousands of clones, about four fifths of them seen just once. The CDR3 consists of 15 residues. V gave up 4 bases and J gave up 3 bases; unmatched junction bases: 7. Germline CDR1 reads MNHNS; CDR2 reads SASEGT. The source is a woman aged 40 to 50 in good health. Some clones in this sample may be carry-over from other donors' samples. The rearrangement links TRBV6-1 to TRBJ2-7; 9 bases fit TRBD1. Source material: PBMCs. In DNA form, the CDR3 reads TGTGCCAGCAGTGGGGGACAGGGAACTCACTACGAGCAGTACTTC. Its translation is CASSGGQGTHYEQYF.